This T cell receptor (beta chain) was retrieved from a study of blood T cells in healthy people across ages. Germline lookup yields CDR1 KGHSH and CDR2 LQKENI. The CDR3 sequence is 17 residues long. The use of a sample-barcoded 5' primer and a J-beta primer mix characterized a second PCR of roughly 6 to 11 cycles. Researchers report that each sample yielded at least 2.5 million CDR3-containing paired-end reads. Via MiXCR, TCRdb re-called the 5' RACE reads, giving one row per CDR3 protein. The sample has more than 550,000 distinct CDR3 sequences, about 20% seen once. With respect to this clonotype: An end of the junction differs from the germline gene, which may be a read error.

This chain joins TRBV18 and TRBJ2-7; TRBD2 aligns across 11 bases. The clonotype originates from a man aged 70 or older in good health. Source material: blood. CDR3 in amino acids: CANSLLSVAGGPYEQYF. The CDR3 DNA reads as TGTGCCAACTCACTTCTTAGTGTAGCGGGGGGGCCCTACGAGCAGTACTTC.